This T cell receptor beta chain was recorded in a study of OX40 agonist ivuxolimab in advanced cancers. On the study more broadly: Antecedent anti-PD-1, anti-PD-L1 or anti-CTLA-4 therapy was permissible, with roughly 36% having received some. Partial responses were recorded for three patients, including one with hepatocellular carcinoma and two with cutaneous melanoma. Overall study findings and caveats: Low normalized T-cell clonal expansion also characterized some of the nonresponders.

About this clone: Antigen unknown.

Trimming pared 0 bases from V and 4 bases from J, leaving 9 bases between. The CDR3 spans 14 residues. CDR1 is KGHSH and CDR2 is LQKENI in the germline V gene. Measured with immunoSEQ multiplex PCR; TCRdb has only the in-frame clones, and not every one. The sample comprises 87,000 or so clones, 85% to 90% of which are singletons, and about 1.5% rests with the top ten. The J gene is TRBJ2-5, the V gene TRBV18; tentative D call: TRBD2 (5 bases). This TCR derives from an adult with an advanced solid tumor such as melanoma, head and neck, liver or kidney cancer. The sequencing here drew on CD4+ or CD8+ T cells sorted from blood, taken in a trial of the OX40 agonist ivuxolimab. As DNA, the CDR3 is TGTGCCAGCTCACCACCCCTAGCACGAGAGACCCAGTACTTC. This codes for CASSPPLARETQYF.